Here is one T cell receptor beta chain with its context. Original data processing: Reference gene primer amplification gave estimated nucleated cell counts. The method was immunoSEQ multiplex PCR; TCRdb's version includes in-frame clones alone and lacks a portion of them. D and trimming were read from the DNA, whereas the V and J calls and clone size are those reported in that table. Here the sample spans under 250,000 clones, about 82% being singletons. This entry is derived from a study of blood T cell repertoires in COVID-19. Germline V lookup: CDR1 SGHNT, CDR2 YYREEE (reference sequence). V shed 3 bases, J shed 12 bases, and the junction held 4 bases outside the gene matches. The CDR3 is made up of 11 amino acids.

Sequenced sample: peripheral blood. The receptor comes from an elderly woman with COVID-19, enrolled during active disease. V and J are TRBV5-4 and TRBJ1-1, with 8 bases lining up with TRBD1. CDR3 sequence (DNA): TGTGCCAGCAGCTGGGACAGGCAAACTTTCTTT. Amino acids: CASSWDRQTFF.